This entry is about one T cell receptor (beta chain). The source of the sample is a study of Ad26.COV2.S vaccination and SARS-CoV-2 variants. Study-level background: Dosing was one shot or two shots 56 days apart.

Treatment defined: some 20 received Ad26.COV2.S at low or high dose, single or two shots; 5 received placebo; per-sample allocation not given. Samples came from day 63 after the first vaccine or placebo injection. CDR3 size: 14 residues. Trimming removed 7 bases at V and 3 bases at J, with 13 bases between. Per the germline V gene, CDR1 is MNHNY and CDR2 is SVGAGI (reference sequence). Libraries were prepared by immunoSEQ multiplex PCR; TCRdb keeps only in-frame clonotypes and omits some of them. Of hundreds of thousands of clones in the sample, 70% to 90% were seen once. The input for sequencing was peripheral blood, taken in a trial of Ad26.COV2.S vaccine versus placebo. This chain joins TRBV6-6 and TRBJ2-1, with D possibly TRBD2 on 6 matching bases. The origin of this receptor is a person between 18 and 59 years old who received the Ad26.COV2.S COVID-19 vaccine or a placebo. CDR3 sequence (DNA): TGTGCCAGCACGGGGGTAGCGAGCTACAATGAGCAGTTCTTC. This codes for CASTGVASYNEQFF.